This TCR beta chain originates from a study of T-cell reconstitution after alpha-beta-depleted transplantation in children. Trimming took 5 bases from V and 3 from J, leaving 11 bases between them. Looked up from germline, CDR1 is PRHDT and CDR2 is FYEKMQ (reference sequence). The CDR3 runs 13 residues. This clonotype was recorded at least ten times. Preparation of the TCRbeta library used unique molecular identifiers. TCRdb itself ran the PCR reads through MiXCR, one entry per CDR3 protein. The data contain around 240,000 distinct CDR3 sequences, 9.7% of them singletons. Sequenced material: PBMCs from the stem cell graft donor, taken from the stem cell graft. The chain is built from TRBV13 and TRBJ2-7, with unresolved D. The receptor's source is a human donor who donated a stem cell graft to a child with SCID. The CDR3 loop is CASSPRHYYEQYF. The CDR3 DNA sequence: TGTGCCAGCAGCCCGCGACATTACTACGAGCAGTACTTC.